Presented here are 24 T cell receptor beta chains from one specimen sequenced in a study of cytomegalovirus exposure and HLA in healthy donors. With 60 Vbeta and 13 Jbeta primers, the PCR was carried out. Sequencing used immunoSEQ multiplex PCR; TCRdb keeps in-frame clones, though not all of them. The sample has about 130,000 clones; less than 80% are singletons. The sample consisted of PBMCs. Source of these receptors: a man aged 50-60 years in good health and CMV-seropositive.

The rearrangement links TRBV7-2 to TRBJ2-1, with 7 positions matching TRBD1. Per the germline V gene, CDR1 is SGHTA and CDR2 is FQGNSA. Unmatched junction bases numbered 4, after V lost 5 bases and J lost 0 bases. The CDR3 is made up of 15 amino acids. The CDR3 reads CASSGQVSSYNEQFF. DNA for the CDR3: TGTGCCAGCAGCGGACAGGTCAGCTCCTACAATGAGCAGTTCTTC.

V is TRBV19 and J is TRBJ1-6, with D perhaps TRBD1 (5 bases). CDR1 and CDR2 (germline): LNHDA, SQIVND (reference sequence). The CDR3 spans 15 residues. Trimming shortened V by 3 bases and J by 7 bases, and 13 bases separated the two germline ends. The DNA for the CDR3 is TGTGCCAGTAGTATGGTGGCAGGGTTCAATTCACCCCTCCACTTT. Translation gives CASSMVAGFNSPLHF.

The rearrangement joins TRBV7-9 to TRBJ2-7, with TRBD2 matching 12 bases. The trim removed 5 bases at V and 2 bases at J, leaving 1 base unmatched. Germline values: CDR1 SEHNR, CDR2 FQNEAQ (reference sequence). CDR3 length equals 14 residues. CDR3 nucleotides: TGTGCCAGCAGCCGGACTAGCGGGACCTACGAGCAGTACTTC. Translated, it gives CASSRTSGTYEQYF.

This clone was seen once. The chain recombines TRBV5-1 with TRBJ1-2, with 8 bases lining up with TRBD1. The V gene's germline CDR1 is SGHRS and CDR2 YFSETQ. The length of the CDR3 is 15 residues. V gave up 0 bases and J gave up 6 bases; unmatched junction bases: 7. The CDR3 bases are TGCGCCAGCAGCTTGGTTGGGACAGGACAGAATGGCTACACCTTC. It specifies CASSLVGTGQNGYTF.

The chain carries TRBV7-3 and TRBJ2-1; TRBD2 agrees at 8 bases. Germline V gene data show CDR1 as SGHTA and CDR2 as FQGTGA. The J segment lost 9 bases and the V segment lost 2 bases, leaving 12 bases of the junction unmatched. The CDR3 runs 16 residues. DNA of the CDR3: TGTGCCAGCAGCTTAGAGTGGGGCGGGAGGTTCGCTGAGCAGTTCTTC. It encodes CASSLEWGGRFAEQFF.

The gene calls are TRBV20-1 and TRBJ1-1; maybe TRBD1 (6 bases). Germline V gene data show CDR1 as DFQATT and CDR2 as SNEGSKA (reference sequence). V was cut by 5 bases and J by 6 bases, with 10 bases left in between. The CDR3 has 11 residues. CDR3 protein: CSAGGGPEAFF. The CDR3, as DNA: TGCAGTGCTGGTGGGGGCCCTGAAGCTTTCTTT.

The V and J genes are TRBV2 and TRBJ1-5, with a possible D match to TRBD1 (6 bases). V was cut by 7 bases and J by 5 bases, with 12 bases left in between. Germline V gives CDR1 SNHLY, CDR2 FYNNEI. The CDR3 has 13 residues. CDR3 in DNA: TGTGCCAGCATTGCAGGGGCGGATCAGCCCCAGCATTTT. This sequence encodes CASIAGADQPQHF.

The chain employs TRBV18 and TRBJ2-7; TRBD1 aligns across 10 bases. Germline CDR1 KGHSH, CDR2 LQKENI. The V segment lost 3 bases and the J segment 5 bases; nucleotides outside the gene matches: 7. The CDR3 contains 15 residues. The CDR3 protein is CASSPRQGAEHEQYF. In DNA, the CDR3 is TGTGCCAGCTCACCCCGACAGGGGGCGGAGCACGAGCAGTACTTC.

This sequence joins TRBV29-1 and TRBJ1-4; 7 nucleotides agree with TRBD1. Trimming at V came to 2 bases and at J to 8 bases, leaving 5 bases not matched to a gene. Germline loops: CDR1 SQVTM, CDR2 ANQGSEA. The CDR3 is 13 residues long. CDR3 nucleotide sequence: TGCAGCGTTGAATCAAACAGGGGAGAAAAACTGTTTTTT. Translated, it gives CSVESNRGEKLFF.

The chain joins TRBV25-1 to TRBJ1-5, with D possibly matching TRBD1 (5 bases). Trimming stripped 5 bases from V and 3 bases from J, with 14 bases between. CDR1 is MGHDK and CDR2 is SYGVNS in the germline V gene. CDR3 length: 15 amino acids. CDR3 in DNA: TGTGCCAGCAGTCCAAGGCCGGGGGACAATCAGCCCCAGCATTTT. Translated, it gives CASSPRPGDNQPQHF.

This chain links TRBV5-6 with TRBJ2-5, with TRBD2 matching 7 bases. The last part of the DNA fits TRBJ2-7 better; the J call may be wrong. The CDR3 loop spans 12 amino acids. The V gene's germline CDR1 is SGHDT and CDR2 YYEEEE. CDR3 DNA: TGTGCCAGCAGCCGGGACTACTACGAGCAGTACTTC. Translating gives CASSRDYYEQYF.

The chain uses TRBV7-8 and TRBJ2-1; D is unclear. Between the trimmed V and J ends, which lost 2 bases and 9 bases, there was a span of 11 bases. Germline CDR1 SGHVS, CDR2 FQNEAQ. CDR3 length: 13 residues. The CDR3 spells CASSLNAFGEQFF. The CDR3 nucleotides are TGTGCCAGCAGCTTAAATGCTTTCGGTGAGCAGTTCTTC.

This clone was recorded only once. CDR3 sequence reads: CASSAMGGAGDTQYF. CDR3 bases: TGTGCCAGCAGCGCGATGGGGGGGGCCGGGGATACGCAGTATTTT. This sequence joins TRBV7-6 and TRBJ2-3; perhaps TRBD2 as D (7 bases). Looked up from germline, CDR1 is SGHVS and CDR2 is FNYEAQ. CDR3 length: 15 amino acids. V dropped 5 bases and J dropped 6 bases, with 18 bases sitting between them. Full variable domain (missing parts from reference TRBV7-6 and TRBJ2-3): GAGVSQSPRYKVTKRGQDVALRCDPISGHVSLYWYRQALGQGPEFLTYFNYEAQQDKSGLPNDRFSAERPEGSISTLTIQRTEQRDSAMYRCASSAMGGAGDTQYFGPGTRLTVL.

DNA of the CDR3: TGTGCCAGCAGTTGGGCAGGGGTCCACTACGAGCAGTACTTC. Its translation: CASSWAGVHYEQYF. The chain recombines TRBV25-1 with TRBJ2-5; TRBD1 might be the D (6 bases). The J call is uncertain, as TRBJ2-7 better fits the DNA end. The germline V gene has CDR1 MGHDK and CDR2 SYGVNS. The CDR3 sequence is 14 residues long.

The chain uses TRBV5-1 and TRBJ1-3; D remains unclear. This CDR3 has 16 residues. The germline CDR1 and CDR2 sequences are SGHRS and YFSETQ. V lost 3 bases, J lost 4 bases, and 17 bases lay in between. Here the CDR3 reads CASSSSAGAGGNTIYF. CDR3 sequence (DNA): TGCGCCAGCAGCTCCTCCGCGGGAGCCGGAGGAAACACCATATATTTT. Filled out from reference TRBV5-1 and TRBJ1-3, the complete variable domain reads KAGVTQTPRYLIKTRGQQVTLSCSPISGHRSVSWYQQTPGQGLQFLFEYFSETQRNKGNFPGRFSGRQFSNSRSEMNVSTLELGDSALYLCASSSSAGAGGNTIYFGEGSWLTVV.

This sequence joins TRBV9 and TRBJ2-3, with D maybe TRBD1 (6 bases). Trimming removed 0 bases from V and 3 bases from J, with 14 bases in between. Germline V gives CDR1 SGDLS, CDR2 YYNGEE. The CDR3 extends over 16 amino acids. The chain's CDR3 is CASSVGLTGWTDTQYF. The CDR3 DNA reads TGTGCCAGCAGCGTAGGATTAACAGGGTGGACAGATACGCAGTATTTT. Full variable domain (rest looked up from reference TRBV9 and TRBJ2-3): DSGVTQTPKHLITATGQRVTLRCSPRSGDLSVYWYQQSLDQGLQFLIQYYNGEERAKGNILERFSAQQFPDLHSELNLSSLELGDSALYFCASSVGLTGWTDTQYFGPGTRLTVL.

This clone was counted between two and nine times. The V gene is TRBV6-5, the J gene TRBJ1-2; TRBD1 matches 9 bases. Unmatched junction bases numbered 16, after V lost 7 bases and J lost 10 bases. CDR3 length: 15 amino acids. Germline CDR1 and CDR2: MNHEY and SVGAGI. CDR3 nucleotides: TGTGCCAGCACTTTTACTCCAGGGACAGGGTTCGACTACACCTTC. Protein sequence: CASTFTPGTGFDYTF.

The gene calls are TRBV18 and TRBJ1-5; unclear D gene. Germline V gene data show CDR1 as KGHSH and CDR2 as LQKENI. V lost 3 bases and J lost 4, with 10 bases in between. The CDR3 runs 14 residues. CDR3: CASSPGAGNQPQHF. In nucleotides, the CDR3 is TGTGCCAGCTCACCGGGCGCGGGTAATCAGCCCCAGCATTTT.

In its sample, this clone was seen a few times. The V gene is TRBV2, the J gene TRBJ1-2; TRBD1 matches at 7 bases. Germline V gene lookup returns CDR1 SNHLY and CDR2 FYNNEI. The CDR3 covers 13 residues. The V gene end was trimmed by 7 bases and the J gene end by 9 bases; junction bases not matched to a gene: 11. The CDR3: CASTLGQARSYTF. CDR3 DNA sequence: TGTGCCAGCACCCTTGGACAGGCCAGGAGCTACACCTTC.

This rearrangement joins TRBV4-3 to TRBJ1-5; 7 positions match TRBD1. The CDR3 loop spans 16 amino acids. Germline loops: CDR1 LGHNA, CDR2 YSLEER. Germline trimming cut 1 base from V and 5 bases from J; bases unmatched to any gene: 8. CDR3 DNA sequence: TGCGCCAGCAGCCAAGGGGTGGACAGGAGGTATCAGCCCCAGCATTTT. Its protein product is CASSQGVDRRYQPQHF.

The CDR3: CASSPTSGQVRSGNTIYF. The CDR3 nucleotides read TGTGCCAGCTCACCTACCTCTGGACAGGTCCGCTCTGGAAACACCATATATTTT. The genes are TRBV18 and TRBJ1-3, with 7 bases fitting TRBD1. V lost 3 bases to trimming and J lost 0 bases; unmatched junction nucleotides: 11. In germline, CDR1 is KGHSH, CDR2 LQKENI. This CDR3 is 18 amino acids long.

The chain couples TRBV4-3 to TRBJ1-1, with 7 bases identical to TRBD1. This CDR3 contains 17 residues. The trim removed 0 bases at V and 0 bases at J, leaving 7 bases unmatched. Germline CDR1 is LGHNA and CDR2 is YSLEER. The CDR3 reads CASSQDGAGGMNTEAFF. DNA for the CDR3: TGCGCCAGCAGCCAAGATGGGGCAGGGGGGATGAACACTGAAGCTTTCTTT.

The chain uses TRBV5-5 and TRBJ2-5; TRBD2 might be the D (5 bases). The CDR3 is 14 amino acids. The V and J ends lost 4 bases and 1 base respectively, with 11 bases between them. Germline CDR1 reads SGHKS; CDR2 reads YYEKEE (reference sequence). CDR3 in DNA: TGTGCCAGCAGCCGGCTAGCATCCCAAGAGACCCAGTACTTC. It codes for CASSRLASQETQYF.

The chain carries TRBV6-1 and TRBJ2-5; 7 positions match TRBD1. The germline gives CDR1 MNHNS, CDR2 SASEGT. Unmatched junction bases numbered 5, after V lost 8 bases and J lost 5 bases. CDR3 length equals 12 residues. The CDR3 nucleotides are TGTGCCAGCGGACAGGCCGGGGAGACCCAGTACTTC. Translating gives CASGQAGETQYF.